This entry lists 7 T cell receptor beta chains sequenced from one sample in a study of graft-versus-host responses after intestinal transplantation. Profiled with immunoSEQ multiplex PCR; TCRdb holds only in-frame clones, not every one. The sample shows about 19,000 clones, roughly 86% of them seen only once. Source: bone marrow, taken roughly 130 days after transplant. Every receptor here comes from a human patient who received an intestinal transplant, so some T cells may come from the graft donor.

The gene calls are TRBV5-8 and TRBJ2-5; 7 bases map to TRBD2. The J call is uncertain, as TRBJ2-7 better fits the DNA end. Germline V gene lookup returns CDR1 SGHTS and CDR2 YDEGEE. The CDR3 is made up of 15 amino acids. DNA of the CDR3: TGTGCCAGCAGCTTGTCGGCTAGCGGACCCTACGAGCAGTACTTC. It codes for CASSLSASGPYEQYF.

The V and J genes are TRBV28 and TRBJ2-3; D gene ambiguous. Germline V CDR1 and CDR2: MDHEN, SYDVKM. There are 14 residues in the CDR3. Deletions cut 1 base from V and 0 bases from J, with 5 bases between. The CDR3 region is CASSLSESTDTQYF. The DNA of the CDR3 is TGTGCCAGCAGTTTATCAGAAAGCACAGATACGCAGTATTTT. Combining the CDR3 with reference TRBV28 and TRBJ2-3 gives the whole variable domain DVKVTQSSRYLVKRTGEKVFLECVQDMDHENMFWYRQDPGLGLRLIYFSYDVKMKEKGDIPEGYSVSREKKERFSLILESASTNQTSMYLCASSLSESTDTQYFGPGTRLTVL.

CDR3: CASSPTPTDTQYF. DNA for the CDR3: TGTGCCAGCAGTCCTACCCCGACAGATACGCAGTATTTT. The gene calls are TRBV27 and TRBJ2-3; D gene unclear. The CDR3 has 13 residues. Germline lookup yields CDR1 MNHEY and CDR2 SMNVEV (reference sequence). The V gene lost 5 bases and the J gene lost 3 bases, with 9 bases spanning the gap.

The J gene is TRBJ2-1, the V gene TRBV7-9; D perhaps matches TRBD1 (5 bases). Germline V gives CDR1 SEHNR, CDR2 FQNEAQ (reference sequence). The CDR3 has 15 residues. V was shortened by 5 bases and J by 8 bases, with 19 bases between the two germline ends. The CDR3 sequence is CASSPRDSFRDEQFF. The CDR3 bases are TGTGCCAGCAGCCCCAGGGATTCGTTTCGAGATGAGCAGTTCTTC. The full variable domain, rest sourced from reference TRBV7-9 and TRBJ2-1, is DTGVSQNPRHKITKRGQNVTFRCDPISEHNRLYWYRQTLGQGPEFLTYFQNEAQLEKSRLLSDRFSAERPKGSFSTLEIQRTEQGDSAMYLCASSPRDSFRDEQFFGPGTRLTVL.

This chain connects TRBV9 to TRBJ2-7, with D possibly being TRBD1 (5 bases). Germline V lookup: CDR1 SGDLS, CDR2 YYNGEE. There are 14 residues in the CDR3. V was pared by 3 bases and J by 6 bases, with 16 bases between. The CDR3 nucleotides read TGTGCCAGCAGCGGACCTGGGGCAGACCTCGAGCAGTACTTC. The encoded protein is CASSGPGADLEQYF.

The chain uses TRBV9 and TRBJ1-1; D ambiguous. Germline V gives CDR1 SGDLS, CDR2 YYNGEE. CDR3 length: 13 residues. Trimming removed 0 bases from V and 1 base from J, with 4 bases in between. CDR3 in DNA: TGTGCCAGCAGCGTAGGACGGAACACTGAAGCTTTCTTT. This translates into CASSVGRNTEAFF. Filled out from reference TRBV9 and TRBJ1-1, the complete variable domain reads DSGVTQTPKHLITATGQRVTLRCSPRSGDLSVYWYQQSLDQGLQFLIQYYNGEERAKGNILERFSAQQFPDLHSELNLSSLELGDSALYFCASSVGRNTEAFFGQGTRLTVV.

This rearrangement joins TRBV6-5 to TRBJ2-2; D uncertain. Trimming removed 7 bases from V and 5 bases from J, with 17 bases in between. Germline V CDR1 and CDR2: MNHEY, SVGAGI. The CDR3 loop spans 15 amino acids. The CDR3 DNA sequence: TGTGCCAGCACTCCCGCCTGGATAACAACCGGGGAGCTGTTTTTT. Residues: CASTPAWITTGELFF.